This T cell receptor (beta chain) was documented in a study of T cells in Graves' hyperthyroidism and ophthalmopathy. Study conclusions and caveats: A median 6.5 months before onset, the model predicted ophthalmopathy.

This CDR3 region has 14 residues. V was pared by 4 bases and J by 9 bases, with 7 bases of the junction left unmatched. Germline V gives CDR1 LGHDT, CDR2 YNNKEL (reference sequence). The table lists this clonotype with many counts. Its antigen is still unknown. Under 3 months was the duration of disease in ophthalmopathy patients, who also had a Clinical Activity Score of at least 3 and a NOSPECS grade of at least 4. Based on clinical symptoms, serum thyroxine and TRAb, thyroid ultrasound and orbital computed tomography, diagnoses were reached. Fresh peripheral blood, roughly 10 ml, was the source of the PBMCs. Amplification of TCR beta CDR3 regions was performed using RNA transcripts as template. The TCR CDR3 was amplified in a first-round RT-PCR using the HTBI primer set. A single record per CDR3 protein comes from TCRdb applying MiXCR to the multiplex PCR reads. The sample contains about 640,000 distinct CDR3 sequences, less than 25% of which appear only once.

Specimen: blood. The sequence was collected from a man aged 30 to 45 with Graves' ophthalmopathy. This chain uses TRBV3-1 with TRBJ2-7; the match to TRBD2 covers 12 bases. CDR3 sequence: CASSPGTSGSGQYF. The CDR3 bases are TGTGCCAGCAGCCCGGGGACTAGCGGGTCCGGGCAGTACTTC.